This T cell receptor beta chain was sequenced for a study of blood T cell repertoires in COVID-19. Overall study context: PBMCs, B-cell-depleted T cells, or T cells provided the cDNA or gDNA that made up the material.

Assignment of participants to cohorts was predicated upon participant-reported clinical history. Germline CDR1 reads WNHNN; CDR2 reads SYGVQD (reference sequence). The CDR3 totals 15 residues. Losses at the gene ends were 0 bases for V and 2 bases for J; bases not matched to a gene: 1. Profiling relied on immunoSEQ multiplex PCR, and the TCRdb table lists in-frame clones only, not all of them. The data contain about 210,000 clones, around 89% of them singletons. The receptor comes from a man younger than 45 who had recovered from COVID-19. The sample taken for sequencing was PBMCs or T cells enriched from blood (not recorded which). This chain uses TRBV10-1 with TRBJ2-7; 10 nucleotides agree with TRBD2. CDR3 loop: CASSESSGRAYEQYF. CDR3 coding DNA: TGCGCCAGCAGTGAGTCGAGCGGGAGGGCCTACGAGCAGTACTTC.